This passage covers 18 T cell receptor beta chains from one sample sequenced in a study of T cell responses to AZD1222 COVID-19 vaccine. The method was immunoSEQ multiplex PCR; TCRdb's version includes in-frame clones alone and lacks a portion of them. The sample holds 100,000 to 150,000 clones, roughly nine tenths seen once. Sample: peripheral blood, taken on day 0 of AZD1222 vaccination. These receptor sequences come from an adult in good health.

J is TRBJ2-2 and V is TRBV6-5; a possible D gene is TRBD1 (5 bases). Germline CDR1 reads MNHEY; CDR2 reads SVGAGI. Between the trimmed V and J ends, which lost 10 bases and 1 base, there was a span of 10 bases. The CDR3 spans 13 residues. The CDR3 spells CATSRGNTGELFF. The CDR3, as DNA: TGTGCCACCTCAAGGGGGAACACCGGGGAGCTGTTTTTT.

Notes on this clone: Compared with germline, one end of the junction differs, possibly owing to a read error. The V gene is TRBV27, the J gene TRBJ2-7, with D perhaps matching TRBD1 or TRBD2 (6 bases each). The CDR3 consists of 15 residues. The V gene's germline CDR1 is MNHEY and CDR2 SMNVEV (reference sequence). The CDR3 DNA reads TGTGCCAGCAGCCCCCGCCTGGGGGGCTCCCACGAGCAGTACTTC. Translated, it gives CASSPRLGGSHEQYF.

This clone is a singleton in its sample. V is TRBV11-2 and J is TRBJ1-2; D gene uncertain. Germline CDR1 SGHAT, CDR2 FQNNGV. V lost 0 bases and J 3 bases, leaving 5 bases between the germline ends. The CDR3 extends over 13 amino acids. In DNA, the CDR3 is TGTGCCAGCAGCTTAGAGGGTGACTATGGCTACACCTTC. The encoded protein is CASSLEGDYGYTF. The whole variable domain, filled in from reference TRBV11-2 and TRBJ1-2, reads EAGVAQSPRYKIIEKRQSVAFWCNPISGHATLYWYQQILGQGPKLLIQFQNNGVVDDSQLPKDRFSAERLKGVDSTLKIQPAKLEDSAVYLCASSLEGDYGYTFGSGTRLTVV.

This chain connects TRBV3-1 (or the pseudogene TRBV3-2) to TRBJ1-2; D perhaps matches TRBD1 (6 bases). The CDR3 consists of 16 residues. Germline loops: CDR1 LGHDT, CDR2 YNNKEL (reference sequence). Trimming removed 1 base at V and 2 bases at J, with 14 bases between. CDR3 region: CASSQGPGTLNYGYTF. CDR3 in DNA: TGTGCCAGCAGCCAAGGCCCAGGGACACTAAACTATGGCTACACCTTC.

This clone was counted between two and nine times. This chain uses TRBV19 with TRBJ2-1; maybe TRBD1 (5 bases). CDR1 is LNHDA, CDR2 SQIVND, per germline (reference sequence). V shed 7 bases and J shed 5 bases, with 24 bases lying between them. CDR3 length equals 17 residues. CDR3 DNA sequence: TGTGCCAGTATGGTCGTGTGGGGCGAGAGTTGGGACAATGAGCAGTTCTTC. Translated: CASMVVWGESWDNEQFF.

The CDR3 sequence: CASRVALANQPQHF. The CDR3 bases are TGTGCCAGCAGGGTGGCCCTGGCAAATCAGCCCCAGCATTTT. The chain carries TRBV28 and TRBJ1-5; no reliable D call. Between the trimmed V and J ends, which lost 6 bases and 4 bases, there was a span of 13 bases. Germline-derived CDR1 and CDR2 are MDHEN and SYDVKM. CDR3 length: 14 amino acids. Looking up the rest from reference TRBV28 and TRBJ1-5 gives the full variable domain: DVKVTQSSRYLVKRTGEKVFLECVQDMDHENMFWYRQDPGLGLRLIYFSYDVKMKEKGDIPEGYSVSREKKERFSLILESASTNQTSMYLCASRVALANQPQHFGDGTRLSIL.

V gene TRBV5-1 combines with J gene TRBJ2-7; TRBD2 is a possible D gene (6 bases). The CDR3 contains 15 residues. The V end was cut by 2 bases, the J end by 6 bases, with 18 bases between. CDR1 and CDR2 (germline): SGHRS, YFSETQ. CDR3 sequence reads: CASSFTREVFSEQYF. CDR3 in DNA: TGCGCCAGCAGCTTTACGAGGGAGGTTTTCAGCGAGCAGTACTTC.

The rearrangement joins TRBV4-1 to TRBJ1-5; no clear D gene. The CDR3 is 16 amino acids. Trimming removed 1 base at V and 0 bases at J, with 10 bases between. Germline CDR1 reads MGHRA; CDR2 reads YSYEKL. The CDR3 protein is CASSQGRQFSNQPQHF. DNA for the CDR3: TGCGCCAGCAGCCAAGGGCGGCAGTTTAGCAATCAGCCCCAGCATTTT.

The V and J genes are TRBV7-2 and TRBJ2-2, with D tentatively TRBD1 or TRBD2 (6 bases each). V lost 2 bases to trimming and J lost 7 bases, with 14 bases between them. The CDR3 has 15 residues. Germline V CDR1 and CDR2: SGHTA, FQGNSA. CDR3 sequence reads: CASSLTGGLVGELFF. The CDR3 DNA is TGTGCCAGCAGCTTAACCGGGGGCTTAGTCGGGGAGCTGTTTTTT. Looking up the rest from reference TRBV7-2 and TRBJ2-2 gives the full variable domain: GAGVSQSPSNKVTEKGKDVELRCDPISGHTALYWYRQSLGQGLEFLIYFQGNSAPDKSGLPSDRFSAERTGGSVSTLTIQRTQQEDSAVYLCASSLTGGLVGELFFGEGSRLTVL.

V usage is TRBV18 and J usage is TRBJ1-1; D uncertain. Trimming took off 0 bases at V and 2 bases at J, with 10 bases between the two ends. The CDR3 spans 15 residues. Per germline, CDR1 KGHSH and CDR2 LQKENI. CDR3 bases: TGTGCCAGCTCACCACCGGGCCCCGGCAACACTGAAGCTTTCTTT. Its protein product is CASSPPGPGNTEAFF.

The chain uses TRBV6-5 and TRBJ2-5; D may be TRBD2 (6 bases). Germline CDR1 MNHEY, CDR2 SVGAGI. This CDR3 has 15 amino acids. V was cut by 5 bases and J by 1 base, with 14 bases left in between. The CDR3 region is CASSRLGIPQETQYF. CDR3 nucleotide sequence: TGTGCCAGCAGTCGACTAGGGATCCCCCAAGAGACCCAGTACTTC.

The CDR3 bases are TGCGCCAGCAGCTTGGCAGGACCCCAGAATGAGCAGTTCTTC. The encoded protein is CASSLAGPQNEQFF. V and J are TRBV5-1 and TRBJ2-1, with no clear D. Trimming left V 0 bases short and J 7 bases short, with 11 bases between. Germline loops: CDR1 SGHRS, CDR2 YFSETQ. This CDR3 region has 14 residues.

The chain recombines TRBV18 with TRBJ1-2; D ambiguous. The length of the CDR3 is 19 residues. Germline V gene data show CDR1 as KGHSH and CDR2 as LQKENI. V was shortened by 2 bases and J by 7 bases, with 29 bases between the two germline ends. This chain's CDR3 is CASSPDTPVGEGSRAGYTF. CDR3 nucleotide sequence: TGTGCCAGCTCACCAGATACTCCAGTCGGAGAGGGCTCGCGGGCTGGCTACACCTTC.

This chain joins TRBV10-2 and TRBJ2-7; TRBD1 matches 9 bases. J gave up 7 bases and V 6 bases, and 13 bases lay outside the gene matches. The CDR3 is 15 amino acids. Germline V gene lookup returns CDR1 WSHSY and CDR2 SAAADI. DNA of the CDR3: TGCGCCAGCAGCCGATTTGACAGGGGGGAGGGAGAGCAGTACTTC. Protein product: CASSRFDRGEGEQYF.

V and J are TRBV28 and TRBJ2-1; TRBD2 aligns across 8 bases. Germline CDR1 is MDHEN and CDR2 is SYDVKM. V dropped 10 bases and J dropped 9; count of bases not matched to a gene: 14. The CDR3 is 14 residues long. DNA for the CDR3: TGTGCCACCTTACCGGGACTAGAGCGTGGTGAGCAGTTCTTC. This gives the protein CATLPGLERGEQFF.

The chain is built from TRBV10-3 and TRBJ2-2; D gene unclear. The CDR3 has 16 amino acids. Germline CDR1 is ENHRY and CDR2 is SYGVKD. The V end lost 10 bases, the J end lost 1 base, and 19 bases lay between the germline ends. CDR3: CATVPTVTQNTGELFF. CDR3 sequence (DNA): TGTGCCACCGTCCCCACAGTTACACAGAACACCGGGGAGCTGTTTTTT.

This chain uses TRBV5-1 with TRBJ2-1; tentative D call: TRBD2 (7 bases). This CDR3 spans 18 amino acids. V gave up 1 base and J gave up 0 bases, with 17 bases separating them. Per germline, CDR1 SGHRS and CDR2 YFSETQ. DNA of the CDR3: TGCGCCAGCAGCTTGAGGTGGGCGGGGGCAAGCTCCTACAATGAGCAGTTCTTC. Its translation is CASSLRWAGASSYNEQFF.

This clone has just a few counts. V and J are TRBV4-3 and TRBJ2-3; 7 bases agree with TRBD2. V shed 3 bases, J shed 1 base, and the junction held 7 bases outside the gene matches. Germline CDR1 and CDR2: LGHNA and YSLEER. The CDR3 sequence is 16 residues long. In nucleotides, the CDR3 is TGCGCCAGCAGCCAGACTGGACTAGTCGGCACAGATACGCAGTATTTT. Its protein product is CASSQTGLVGTDTQYF.